This T cell receptor beta chain stems from a study of identical twins. TCRdb redid the calling of the 5' RACE reads with MiXCR, one entry per CDR3 protein. The table includes 540,000 or so distinct CDR3 sequences, approximately 20% detected once. In addition, the sample was reused for a study of yellow fever vaccine responses in identical twins.

Sequenced material: CD4+ T cells sorted from blood. The receptor's source is a woman under 30 in good health.

The CDR3 bases are TGTGCCAGCAGCACCCGACAGAAATTGAACACCGGGGAGCTGTTTTTT. Translation: CASSTRQKLNTGELFF. The chain recombines TRBV11-2 with TRBJ2-2; perhaps TRBD1 as D (5 bases). This CDR3 spans 16 amino acids. V lost 5 bases to trimming and J lost 1 base, with 14 bases between them. The germline V gene encodes CDR1 SGHAT and CDR2 FQNNGV.